This passage covers 17 T cell receptor beta chains from one sample sequenced in a study of cytomegalovirus exposure and HLA in healthy donors. In the PCR, 60 Vbeta and 13 Jbeta primers were used. Assay used: immunoSEQ multiplex PCR; TCRdb lists only in-frame clones, some missing. This table has 90,000 to 100,000 clones, 80% appearing once. The sequenced material came from PBMCs. Receptor source: a man between 18 and 29 years old in good health and CMV-seronegative.

The chain links TRBV6-1 to TRBJ1-2, with unresolved D. V lost 3 bases, J lost 4 bases, and 12 bases lay in between. This CDR3 is 14 amino acids long. CDR1 is MNHNS, CDR2 SASEGT, per germline. CDR3 bases: TGTGCCAGCAGTGAGACTGCCCGAGGCTATGGCTACACCTTC. It translates to CASSETARGYGYTF.

The CDR3 DNA reads as TGCGCCAGCAGTCCCGACAGTAACTATGGCTACACCTTC. The encoded protein is CASSPDSNYGYTF. This sequence joins TRBV10-1 and TRBJ1-2; a possible D gene is TRBD1 (5 bases). V was cut by 5 bases and J by 1 base, with 8 bases left in between. Germline lookup yields CDR1 WNHNN and CDR2 SYGVQD (reference sequence). This CDR3 spans 13 amino acids.

The chain recombines TRBV13 with TRBJ2-1; TRBD2 matches at 9 bases. Looked up from germline, CDR1 is PRHDT and CDR2 is FYEKMQ (reference sequence). V lost 5 bases to trimming and J lost 6 bases; unmatched junction nucleotides: 14. The length of the CDR3 is 17 residues. The CDR3 is CASSLLIAGGGANEQFF. In nucleotides, the CDR3 is TGTGCCAGCAGCCTCCTCATCGCGGGCGGGGGGGCCAATGAGCAGTTCTTC.

As regards this clone: Other nucleotide sequences from this sample produce the same CDR3. CDR3 coding DNA: TGTGCCTGGAGTGTAGGAGGCTACGAGCAGTACTTC. Its translation: CAWSVGGYEQYF. The rearrangement joins TRBV30 to TRBJ2-7; the D gene is possibly TRBD2 (5 bases). Trimming removed 0 bases at V and 3 bases at J, with 6 bases between. The V gene's germline CDR1 is GTSNPN and CDR2 SVGIG (reference sequence). The CDR3 runs to 12 residues.

CDR3 sequence (DNA): TGTGCCAGCTCACCAGTGGAGGTAAACACCATATATTTT. This sequence encodes CASSPVEVNTIYF. This chain links TRBV18 with TRBJ1-3; unclear D gene. This CDR3 is 13 amino acids long. V was trimmed by 2 bases and J by 6 bases, leaving 8 bases between them. Germline CDR1 is KGHSH and CDR2 is LQKENI.

The gene calls are TRBV5-1 and TRBJ2-2; D is possibly TRBD1 (6 bases). V shed 6 bases and J shed 0 bases, with 18 bases lying between them. The CDR3 has 17 amino acids. The germline CDR1 and CDR2 sequences are SGHRS and YFSETQ. CDR3 residues: CASNSGVLLTNTGELFF. CDR3 sequence (DNA): TGCGCCAGCAATTCAGGGGTTCTGCTCACGAACACCGGGGAGCTGTTTTTT.

The chain carries TRBV6-1 and TRBJ1-1; 8 positions match TRBD1. J was trimmed by 0 bases and V by 5 bases; bases with no gene match: 5. This CDR3 has 15 residues. The V gene's germline CDR1 is MNHNS and CDR2 SASEGT. The CDR3 reads CASSRQGSMNTEAFF. In DNA, the CDR3 is TGTGCCAGCAGTAGACAGGGGAGCATGAACACTGAAGCTTTCTTT.

V and J are TRBV6-1 and TRBJ1-1; D is uncertain. CDR1 MNHNS and CDR2 SASEGT come from the germline V gene. The CDR3 is 14 amino acids. The V and J ends lost 1 base and 1 base respectively, with 7 bases between them. The CDR3: CASSEVQSNTEAFF. The CDR3 DNA reads TGTGCCAGCAGTGAAGTACAATCGAACACTGAAGCTTTCTTT.

The chain combines TRBV21-1 with TRBJ2-7; the table's D gene call, TRBD2, was not cross checked with the DNA. TRBV21-1 is a recognized pseudogene. The CDR3 contains 14 residues. The CDR3 loop reads CAIESGRNSYEQYF. For the CDR3, the DNA is TGTGCCATCGAGTCCGGGAGGAACTCCTACGAGCAGTACTTC.

The rearrangement joins TRBV5-1 to TRBJ1-4; 7 bases fit TRBD1. Germline lookup yields CDR1 SGHRS and CDR2 YFSETQ. Trimming took 4 bases from V and 8 from J; bases not matched to a gene: 8. CDR3 length equals 14 residues. This CDR3 is CASSRGGVDEKLFF. DNA of the CDR3: TGCGCCAGCAGCCGAGGGGGCGTTGACGAAAAACTGTTTTTT.

In this sample, this clone turned up once. The chain has TRBV7-9 and TRBJ2-7; tentative D call: TRBD1 (6 bases). The CDR3 extends over 12 amino acids. Germline values: CDR1 SEHNR, CDR2 FQNEAQ (reference sequence). V dropped 5 bases and J dropped 4 bases, with 9 bases sitting between them. The DNA for the CDR3 is TGTGCCAGCAGCGGACAGCAGTACGAGCAGTACTTC. This sequence encodes CASSGQQYEQYF.

This clone was detected only once. V is TRBV10-2 and J is TRBJ2-4; weak D call: TRBD1 (5 bases). This CDR3 spans 15 amino acids. Trimming stripped 3 bases from V and 6 bases from J, with 15 bases between. Germline V gene lookup returns CDR1 WSHSY and CDR2 SAAADI. This chain's CDR3 is CASSEGLGEVNIQYF. Written as DNA, the CDR3 is TGCGCCAGCAGTGAAGGCCTAGGGGAAGTAAACATTCAGTACTTC.

The gene calls are TRBV11-2 and TRBJ2-3, with D possibly TRBD2 on 5 matching bases. V was trimmed by 3 bases and J by 6 bases, leaving 10 bases between them. The CDR3 has 13 residues. The V gene's germline CDR1 is SGHAT and CDR2 FQNNGV. CDR3 sequence: CASSFTSGDTQYF. CDR3 bases: TGTGCCAGCAGCTTTACTTCGGGGGATACGCAGTATTTT.

The V gene is TRBV7-9, the J gene TRBJ1-4; D is perhaps TRBD1 (5 bases). The CDR3 covers 15 residues. CDR1 is SEHNR and CDR2 is FQNEAQ in the germline V gene (reference sequence). With 5 bases removed from V and 2 bases from J, the gap between germline ends came to 12 bases. The CDR3 DNA follows: TGTGCCAGCAGCAACCAGGGTGCCACTAATGAAAAACTGTTTTTT. It encodes CASSNQGATNEKLFF.

The chain recombines TRBV19 with TRBJ2-7; D gene unclear. Germline CDR1 reads LNHDA; CDR2 reads SQIVND (reference sequence). The V and J ends lost 3 bases and 0 bases respectively, with 9 bases between them. The CDR3 length is 14 residues. This CDR3 is CASSMGSGSYEQYF. Here the CDR3 DNA reads TGTGCCAGTAGTATGGGCAGTGGCTCCTACGAGCAGTACTTC.

The genes are TRBV5-5 and TRBJ2-7; unclear D gene. CDR1 is SGHKS and CDR2 is YYEKEE in the germline V gene (reference sequence). V shed 0 bases and J shed 3 bases, with 4 bases lying between them. There are 12 residues in the CDR3. The CDR3 nucleotides are TGTGCCAGCAGCTTGGGGCACTACGAGCAGTACTTC. Translated: CASSLGHYEQYF. Using reference TRBV5-5 and TRBJ2-7 for the parts outside the CDR3, the full variable domain is DAGVTQSPTHLIKTRGQQVTLRCSPISGHKSVSWYQQVLGQGPQFIFQYYEKEERGRGNFPDRFSARQFPNYSSELNVNALLLGDSALYLCASSLGHYEQYFGPGTRLTVT.

The rearrangement uses TRBV11-3 and TRBJ2-7, with TRBD2 matching over 7 bases. CDR1 is SGHNT and CDR2 is YENEEA in the germline V gene. V shed 8 bases and J 2 bases; nucleotides not matched to a gene: 12. The CDR3 has 15 residues. The DNA of the CDR3 is TGTGCCAGCTCCCCCGGGGGGACTGTGGCCTACGAGCAGTACTTC. As protein: CASSPGGTVAYEQYF. The full variable domain, in which reference TRBV11-3 and TRBJ2-7 provide the parts outside the CDR3, is EAGVVQSPRYKIIEKKQPVAFWCNPISGHNTLYWYLQNLGQGPELLIRYENEEAVDDSQLPKDRFSAERLKGVDSTLKIQPAELGDSAVYLCASSPGGTVAYEQYFGPGTRLTVT.